This T cell receptor (beta chain) was documented in a study of memory CD4+ T cells and cytomegalovirus serostatus. Background on the study: Donors were healthy Belgian adults, several CMV seropositive and 24 seronegative. Findings and caveats of the study: 67 of 164 known CMV-associated TCRbeta sequences appeared in CD4+ memory. The CMV-associated TCR signature appears largely within the CD4+ memory repertoire.

Points on this clone: What it recognizes is unknown.

Single viable CD3+CD4+CD8-CD45RO+ cells were sorted as the memory CD4+ T cells. Donors' CMV status reflects serum IgG against pp150, pp28, p38, p52. Profiling relied on immunoSEQ multiplex PCR, and the TCRdb table lists in-frame clones only, not all of them. The table includes 40,000 to 55,000 clones, about 86% detected once. CDR3 length equals 15 residues. Germline loops: CDR1 SEHNR, CDR2 FQNEAQ (reference sequence). V was cut by 8 bases and J by 1 base, with 17 bases left in between. Sequencing was carried out using memory CD4+ T cells from blood. The chain is built from TRBV7-9 and TRBJ2-5; D could derive from TRBD1 or TRBD2 (6 bases each). This TCR derives from an adult in good health and CMV-seropositive. The CDR3: CASAVGGLAQETQYF. CDR3 bases: TGTGCCAGCGCGGTGGGGGGCCTGGCCCAAGAGACCCAGTACTTC.